Following are 7 T cell receptor beta chains from one sample sequenced in a study of T cells in Graves' hyperthyroidism and ophthalmopathy. Amplification of TCR beta CDR3 regions was performed using RNA transcripts as template. When the TCR CDR3 underwent first-round RT-PCR, the HTBI primer set was used. TCRdb reanalysed the multiplex PCR reads using MiXCR and keeps one entry per CDR3 protein. The sample contains a few hundred thousand distinct CDR3 sequences, about 16% of which appear only once. Material for sequencing was blood. These receptors were obtained from a woman under 40 with Graves' ophthalmopathy.

This clonotype has at least ten counts. This chain links TRBV3-1 with TRBJ1-1; 11 bases agree with TRBD1. Trimming removed 1 base from V and 4 bases from J; junction bases left unmatched: 8. Germline V gives CDR1 LGHDT, CDR2 YNNKEL (reference sequence). The CDR3 covers 17 residues. CDR3 protein: CASSQVGQGAGGTEAFF. In DNA, the CDR3 is TGTGCCAGCAGCCAAGTCGGACAGGGGGCGGGTGGCACTGAAGCTTTCTTT.

This clonotype came up many times. The chain carries TRBV3-1 and TRBJ2-4; TRBD2 matches at 10 bases. The ends lost 4 bases at V and 8 bases at J; junction bases unmatched: 5. CDR1 and CDR2 (germline): LGHDT, YNNKEL (reference sequence). The CDR3 spans 14 residues. The CDR3 loop reads CASSPSSGSYIQYF. The CDR3 DNA reads TGTGCCAGCAGCCCATCTAGCGGGAGTTACATTCAGTACTTC. The whole variable domain, filled in from reference TRBV3-1 and TRBJ2-4, reads DTAVSQTPKYLVTQMGNDKSIKCEQNLGHDTMYWYKQDSKKFLKIMFSYNNKELIINETVPNRFSPKSPDKAHLNLHINSLELGDSAVYFCASSPSSGSYIQYFGAGTRLSVL.

This clonotype was observed at least ten times. This chain uses TRBV12-3 or TRBV12-4 with TRBJ1-1, with a tentative D call TRBD1 (6 bases). This CDR3 contains 16 residues. The germline V and J ends were trimmed by 4 bases and 0 bases, with 15 bases remaining between them. The CDR3 DNA is TGTGCCAGCAGTTCCAGCCCAAGGGGGGTGAACACTGAAGCTTTCTTT. Translated, it gives CASSSSPRGVNTEAFF.

This clonotype showed up many times. The V and J genes are TRBV29-1 and TRBJ2-7, with TRBD1 as a possible D gene (6 bases). From germline, CDR1 is SQVTM and CDR2 ANQGSEA. Trimming cost V 6 bases and J 3 bases, with 18 bases left between them. This CDR3 has 14 amino acids. In DNA form, the CDR3 reads TGCAGCGTCTCCCCCGGGACAAATTACTACGAGCAGTACTTC. As protein: CSVSPGTNYYEQYF.

At least ten counts were recorded for this clonotype. The rearrangement joins TRBV5-1 to TRBJ1-4, with a weak D call TRBD1 (5 bases). Per the germline V gene, CDR1 is SGHRS and CDR2 is YFSETQ. The V end lost 0 bases, the J end lost 5 bases, and 11 bases lay between the germline ends. The CDR3 runs to 15 residues. CDR3 coding DNA: TGCGCCAGCAGCTTGGGGGGCACGTCGAATGAAAAACTGTTTTTT. This codes for CASSLGGTSNEKLFF.

The chain recombines TRBV4-1 with TRBJ1-1, with D possibly TRBD1 on 6 matching bases. CDR3 length: 15 residues. V was trimmed by 1 base and J by 4 bases, leaving 13 bases between them. Germline V gene sequence: CDR1 MGHRA, CDR2 YSYEKL. The CDR3: CASSQGRQVATEAFF. The CDR3 DNA reads TGCGCCAGCAGCCAAGGACGACAGGTGGCCACTGAAGCTTTCTTT.

Remarks on this clonotype: Given a much more abundant clone one base away, this may be a read error. This chain connects TRBV7-2 to TRBJ2-1; TRBD1 agrees at 7 bases. Germline V gene lookup returns CDR1 SGHTA and CDR2 FQGNSA. This CDR3 has 13 amino acids. The CDR3 DNA reads as TGTGCCAGCAACACGGGACAGCTCAATGAGCAGTCCTTC. It specifies CASNTGQLNEQSF.